At least ten counts were recorded for the clone carrying this TCR beta chain. Its cognate antigen is unknown. Each CDR3 protein gets one entry after TCRdb re-called the reads with MiXCR. Among hundreds of thousands of distinct CDR3 sequences listed, about 9.1% were seen once. V was pared by 3 bases and J by 4 bases, with 11 bases between. This CDR3 region has 14 residues. Germline V CDR1 and CDR2: MDHEN, SYDVKM. The entry originates in a study of T cell repertoires in cytomegalovirus infection. Turning to the study itself: Matching HLA type, along with CMV infection, was indicated by public TCR beta signatures.

Study-level points and caveats: People with CMV and the relevant HLA were identified by cumulative public TCR beta family frequency. The ex vivo response was dominated by HLA-C-restricted CMV-specific TCR beta clonotypes.

Source material: PBMCs. V usage is TRBV28 and J usage is TRBJ2-3; unclear D gene. The sequence derives from a human donor in good health (CMV status not recorded). Some clones in this sample may be carry-over from other donors' samples. In DNA form, the CDR3 reads TGTGCCAGCAGTTTTGACCGGCTCTCAGATACGCAGTATTTT. Protein sequence: CASSFDRLSDTQYF.